This T cell receptor (beta chain) emerged from a study of CD4 and CD8 cells across lung adenocarcinoma regions. Samples came from patients with localized non-small cell lung adenocarcinoma. TCRdb processed the PCR reads anew with MiXCR; each CDR3 protein has one entry. Found here are around 27,000 distinct CDR3 sequences, 40% to 60% of them singletons; the top ten hold around 50%. V dropped 0 bases and J dropped 7 bases, with 16 bases sitting between them. Germline assignment: CDR1 LGHDT and CDR2 YNNKEL (reference sequence). This CDR3 has 16 amino acids. The sequence was obtained from a male donor with lung adenocarcinoma. The CD4 and CD8 labels of this study may be unreliable. The chain carries TRBV3-1 and TRBJ2-1, with D perhaps matching TRBD1 or TRBD2 (5 bases each). Sample: CD8+ T cells from the center of a lung tumor. CDR3 residues: CASSQEWVGAGNEQFF. The CDR3 bases are TGTGCCAGCAGCCAAGAATGGGTGGGAGCAGGGAATGAGCAGTTCTTC.